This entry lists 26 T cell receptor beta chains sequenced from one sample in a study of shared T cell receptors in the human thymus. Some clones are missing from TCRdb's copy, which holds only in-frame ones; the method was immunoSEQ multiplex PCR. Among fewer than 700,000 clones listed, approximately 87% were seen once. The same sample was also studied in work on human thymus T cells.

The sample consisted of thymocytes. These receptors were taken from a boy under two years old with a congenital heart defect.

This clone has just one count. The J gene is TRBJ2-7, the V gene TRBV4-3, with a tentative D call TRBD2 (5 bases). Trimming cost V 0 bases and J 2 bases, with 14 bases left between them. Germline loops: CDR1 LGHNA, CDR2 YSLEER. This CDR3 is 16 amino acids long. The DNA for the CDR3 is TGCGCCAGCAGCCAAGATGCGCGGAGGCCCGCCTACGAGCAGTACTTC. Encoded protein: CASSQDARRPAYEQYF.

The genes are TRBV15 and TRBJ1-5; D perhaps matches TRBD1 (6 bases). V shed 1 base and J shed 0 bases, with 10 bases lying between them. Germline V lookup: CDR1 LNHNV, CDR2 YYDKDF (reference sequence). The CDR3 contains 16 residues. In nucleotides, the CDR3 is TGTGCCACCAGCAGAGCCCGGACAGATAGCAATCAGCCCCAGCATTTT. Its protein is CATSRARTDSNQPQHF. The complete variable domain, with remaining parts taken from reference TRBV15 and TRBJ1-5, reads DAMVIQNPRYQVTQFGKPVTLSCSQTLNHNVMYWYQQKSSQAPKLLFHYYDKDFNNEADTPDNFQSRRPNTSFCFLDIRSPGLGDTAMYLCATSRARTDSNQPQHFGDGTRLSIL.

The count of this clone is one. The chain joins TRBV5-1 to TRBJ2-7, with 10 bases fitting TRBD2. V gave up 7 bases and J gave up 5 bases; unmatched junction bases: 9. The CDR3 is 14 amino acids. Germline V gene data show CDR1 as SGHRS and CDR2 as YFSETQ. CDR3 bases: TGCGCCAGCCGCCCACGACTAGCGGGTAACGAGCAGTACTTC. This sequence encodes CASRPRLAGNEQYF.

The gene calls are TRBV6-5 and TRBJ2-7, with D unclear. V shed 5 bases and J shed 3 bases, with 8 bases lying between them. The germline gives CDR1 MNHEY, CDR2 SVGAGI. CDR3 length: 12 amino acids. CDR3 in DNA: TGTGCCAGCAGTCGACCAGGCTACGAGCAGTACTTC. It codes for CASSRPGYEQYF.

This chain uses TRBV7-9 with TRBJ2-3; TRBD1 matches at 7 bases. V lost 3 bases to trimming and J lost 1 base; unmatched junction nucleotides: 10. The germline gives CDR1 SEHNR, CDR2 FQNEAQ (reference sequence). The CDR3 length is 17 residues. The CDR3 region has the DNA TGTGCCAGCAGCTTGTACCGGACCGACAGGGGCACAGATACGCAGTATTTT. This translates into CASSLYRTDRGTDTQYF.

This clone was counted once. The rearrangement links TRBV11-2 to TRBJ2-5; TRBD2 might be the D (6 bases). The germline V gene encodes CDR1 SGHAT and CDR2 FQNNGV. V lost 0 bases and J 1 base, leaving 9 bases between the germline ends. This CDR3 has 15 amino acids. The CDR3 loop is CASSLEEGPQETQYF. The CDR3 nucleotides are TGTGCCAGCAGCTTAGAGGAGGGACCCCAAGAGACCCAGTACTTC.

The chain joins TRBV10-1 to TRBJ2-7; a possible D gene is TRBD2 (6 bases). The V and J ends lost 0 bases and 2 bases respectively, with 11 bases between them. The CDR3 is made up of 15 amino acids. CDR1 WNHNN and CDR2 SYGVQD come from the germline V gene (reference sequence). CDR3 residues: CASSESGGGTYEQYF. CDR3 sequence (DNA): TGCGCCAGCAGTGAGTCGGGTGGGGGGACCTACGAGCAGTACTTC.

CDR3 nucleotide sequence: TGTGCCAGCAGCGTAGGATTTGAGCGGGAGTCCTCCTACGAGCAGTACTTC. This sequence encodes CASSVGFERESSYEQYF. The J gene is TRBJ2-7, the V gene TRBV9; 8 bases match TRBD2. Germline CDR1 reads SGDLS; CDR2 reads YYNGEE. There are 17 residues in the CDR3. Unmatched junction bases numbered 8, after V lost 0 bases and J lost 0 bases.

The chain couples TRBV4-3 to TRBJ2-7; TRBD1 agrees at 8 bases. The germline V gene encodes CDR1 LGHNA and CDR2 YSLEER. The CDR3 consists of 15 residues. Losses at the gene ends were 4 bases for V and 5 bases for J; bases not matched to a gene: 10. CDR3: CASSPTQGAAHEQYF. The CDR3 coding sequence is TGCGCCAGCAGCCCGACGCAGGGGGCTGCACACGAGCAGTACTTC.

The CDR3 protein is CASRVSGRGGDTQYF. The CDR3 nucleotides read TGTGCCAGCAGGGTTAGCGGGAGAGGGGGAGATACGCAGTATTTT. The chain couples TRBV25-1 to TRBJ2-3; 9 nucleotides agree with TRBD2. Germline V gene data show CDR1 as MGHDK and CDR2 as SYGVNS. After removal of 6 bases from V and 5 bases from J, the junction contained 9 bases not matched to a gene. The CDR3 spans 15 residues.

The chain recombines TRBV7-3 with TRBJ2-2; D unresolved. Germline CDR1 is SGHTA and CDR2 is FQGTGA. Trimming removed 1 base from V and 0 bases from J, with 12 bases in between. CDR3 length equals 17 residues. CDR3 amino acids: CASSLRFTGPNTGELFF. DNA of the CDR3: TGTGCCAGCAGCTTAAGATTCACGGGTCCGAACACCGGGGAGCTGTTTTTT.

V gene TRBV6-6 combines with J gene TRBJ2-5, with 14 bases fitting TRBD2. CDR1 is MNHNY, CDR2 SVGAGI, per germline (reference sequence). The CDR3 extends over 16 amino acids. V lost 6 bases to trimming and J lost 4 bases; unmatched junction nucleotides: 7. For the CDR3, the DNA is TGTGCCAGCAGCCGAGGACTAGCGGGAGGTCGAGAGACCCAGTACTTC. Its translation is CASSRGLAGGRETQYF.

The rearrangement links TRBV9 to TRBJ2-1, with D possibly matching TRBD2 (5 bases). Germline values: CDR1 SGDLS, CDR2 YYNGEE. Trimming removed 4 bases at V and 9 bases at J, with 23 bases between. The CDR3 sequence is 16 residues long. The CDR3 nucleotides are TGTGCCAGCAGCCCCCACCCCCTTCTCCGGGAACGTGAGCAGTTCTTC. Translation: CASSPHPLLREREQFF.

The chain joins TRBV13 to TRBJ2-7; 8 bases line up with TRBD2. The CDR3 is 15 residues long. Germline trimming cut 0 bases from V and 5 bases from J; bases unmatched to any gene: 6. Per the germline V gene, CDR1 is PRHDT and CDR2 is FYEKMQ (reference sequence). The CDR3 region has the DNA TGTGCCAGCAGCTTAGGCGGGAGGGCCGTCCACGAGCAGTACTTC. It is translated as CASSLGGRAVHEQYF.

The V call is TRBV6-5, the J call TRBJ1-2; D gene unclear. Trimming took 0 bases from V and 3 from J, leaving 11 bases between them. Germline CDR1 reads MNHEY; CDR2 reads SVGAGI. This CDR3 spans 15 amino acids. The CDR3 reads CASSYSYIPYYGYTF. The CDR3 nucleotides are TGTGCCAGCAGTTACTCGTACATCCCCTACTATGGCTACACCTTC.

The CDR3, as DNA: TGTGCCAGCAGCTTAGGGGGACTAGCGGGAGATTATGGCAATGAGCAGTTCTTC. This codes for CASSLGGLAGDYGNEQFF. The chain joins TRBV7-7 to TRBJ2-1; 14 bases line up with TRBD2. Germline CDR1 and CDR2: SSHAT and FNYEAQ (reference sequence). This CDR3 contains 18 residues. J lost 6 bases, V lost 1 base, and 8 bases had no gene match.

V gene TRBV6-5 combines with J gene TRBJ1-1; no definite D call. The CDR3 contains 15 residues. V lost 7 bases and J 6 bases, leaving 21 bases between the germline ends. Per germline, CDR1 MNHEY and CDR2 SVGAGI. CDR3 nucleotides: TGTGCCAGCATCGCTCGTGAGGCCAGAATTCCTGAAGCTTTCTTT. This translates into CASIAREARIPEAFF.

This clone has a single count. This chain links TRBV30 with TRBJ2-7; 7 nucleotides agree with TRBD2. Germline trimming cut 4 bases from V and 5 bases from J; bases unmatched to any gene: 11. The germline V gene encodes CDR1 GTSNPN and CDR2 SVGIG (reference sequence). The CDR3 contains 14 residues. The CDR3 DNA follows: TGTGCCTGGACCCCACCCGGGAGGCCCCACGAGCAGTACTTC. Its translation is CAWTPPGRPHEQYF.

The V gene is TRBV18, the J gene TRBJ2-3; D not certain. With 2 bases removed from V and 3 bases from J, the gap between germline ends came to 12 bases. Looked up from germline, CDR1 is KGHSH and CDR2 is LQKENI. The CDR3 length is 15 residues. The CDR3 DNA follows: TGTGCCAGCTCACCAGCCCGACAAGATACAGATACGCAGTATTTT. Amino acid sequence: CASSPARQDTDTQYF.

CDR3 residues: CASSSGGTSAHNEQFF. The CDR3 DNA reads TGTGCCAGCAGCTCCGGCGGGACTAGCGCCCACAATGAGCAGTTCTTC. The chain is built from TRBV7-9 and TRBJ2-1; 10 bases fit TRBD2. After removal of 4 bases from V and 5 bases from J, the junction contained 8 bases not matched to a gene. There are 16 residues in the CDR3. Germline V gene sequence: CDR1 SEHNR, CDR2 FQNEAQ (reference sequence).

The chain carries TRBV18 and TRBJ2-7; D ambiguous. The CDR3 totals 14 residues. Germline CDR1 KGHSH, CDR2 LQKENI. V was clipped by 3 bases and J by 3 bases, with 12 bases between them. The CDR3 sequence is CASSPLGTNYEQYF. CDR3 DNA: TGTGCCAGCTCACCCCTTGGCACCAACTACGAGCAGTACTTC.

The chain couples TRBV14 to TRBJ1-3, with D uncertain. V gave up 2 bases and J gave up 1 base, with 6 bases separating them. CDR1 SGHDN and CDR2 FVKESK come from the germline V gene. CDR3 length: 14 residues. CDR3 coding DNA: TGTGCCAGCAGCCAAAGCGGGTCTGGAAACACCATATATTTT. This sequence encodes CASSQSGSGNTIYF.

The CDR3 DNA sequence: TGTGCCTGGAGTACCAGCGGGCCCAAGGGTTCGAGACTAGCGGGAGGCCCAGATGGAGATACGCAGTATTTT. This codes for CAWSTSGPKGSRLAGGPDGDTQYF. The rearrangement uses TRBV30 and TRBJ2-3; 13 positions match TRBD2. The germline CDR1 and CDR2 sequences are GTSNPN and SVGIG (reference sequence). The CDR3 covers 24 residues. The V segment lost 2 bases and the J segment 5 bases; nucleotides outside the gene matches: 31.

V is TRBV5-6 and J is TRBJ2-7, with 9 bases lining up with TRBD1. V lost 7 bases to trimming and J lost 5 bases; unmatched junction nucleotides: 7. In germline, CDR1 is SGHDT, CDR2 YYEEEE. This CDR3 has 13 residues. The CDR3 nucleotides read TGTGCCAGCCGGGACAGGGCTGCCAACGAGCAGTACTTC. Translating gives CASRDRAANEQYF.

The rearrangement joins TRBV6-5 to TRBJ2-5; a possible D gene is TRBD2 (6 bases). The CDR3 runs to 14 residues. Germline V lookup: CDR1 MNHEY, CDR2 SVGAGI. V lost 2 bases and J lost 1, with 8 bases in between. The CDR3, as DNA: TGTGCCAGCAGTTACAGGCGGGGCCAAGAGACCCAGTACTTC. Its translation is CASSYRRGQETQYF.

CDR3 DNA: TGTGCCAGCAGCTTGGGAAGGGGCTGGGTATATAATTCACCCCTCCACTTT. Protein sequence: CASSLGRGWVYNSPLHF. This chain connects TRBV5-6 to TRBJ1-6, with D tentatively TRBD1 (5 bases). The CDR3 loop spans 17 amino acids. V lost 0 bases and J 4 bases, leaving 14 bases between the germline ends. The germline V gene encodes CDR1 SGHDT and CDR2 YYEEEE.